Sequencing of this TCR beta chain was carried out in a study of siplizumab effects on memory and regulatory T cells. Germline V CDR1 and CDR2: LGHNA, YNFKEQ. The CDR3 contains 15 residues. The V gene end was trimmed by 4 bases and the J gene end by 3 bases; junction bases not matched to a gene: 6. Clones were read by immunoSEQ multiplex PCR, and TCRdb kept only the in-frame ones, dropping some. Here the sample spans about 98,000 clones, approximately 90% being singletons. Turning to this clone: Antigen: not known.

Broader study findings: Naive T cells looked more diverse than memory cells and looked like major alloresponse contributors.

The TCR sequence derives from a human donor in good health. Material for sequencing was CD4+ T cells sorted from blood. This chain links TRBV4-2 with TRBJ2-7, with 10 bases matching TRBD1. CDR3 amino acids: CASSPRDRGYYEQYF. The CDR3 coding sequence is TGTGCCAGCAGCCCCCGGGACAGGGGATACTACGAGCAGTACTTC.